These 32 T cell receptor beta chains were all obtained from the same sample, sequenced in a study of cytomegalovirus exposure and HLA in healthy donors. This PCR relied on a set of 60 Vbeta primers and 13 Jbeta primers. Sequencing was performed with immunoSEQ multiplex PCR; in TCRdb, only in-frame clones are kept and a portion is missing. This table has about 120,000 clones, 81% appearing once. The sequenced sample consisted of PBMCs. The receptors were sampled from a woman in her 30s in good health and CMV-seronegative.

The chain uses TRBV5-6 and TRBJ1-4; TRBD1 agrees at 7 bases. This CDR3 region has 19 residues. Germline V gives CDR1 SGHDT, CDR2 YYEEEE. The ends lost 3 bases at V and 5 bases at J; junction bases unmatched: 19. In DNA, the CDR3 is TGTGCCAGCAGCTCTCTTGGGGCGTCCGAGGGACAGAGGAATGAAAAACTGTTTTTT. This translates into CASSSLGASEGQRNEKLFF.

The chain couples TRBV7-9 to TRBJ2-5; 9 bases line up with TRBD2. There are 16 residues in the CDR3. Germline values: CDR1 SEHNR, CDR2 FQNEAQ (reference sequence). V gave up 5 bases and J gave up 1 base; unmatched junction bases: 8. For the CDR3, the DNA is TGTGCCAGCAGCACGAAAGGCGGGAGGGCCCAAGAGACCCAGTACTTC. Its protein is CASSTKGGRAQETQYF.

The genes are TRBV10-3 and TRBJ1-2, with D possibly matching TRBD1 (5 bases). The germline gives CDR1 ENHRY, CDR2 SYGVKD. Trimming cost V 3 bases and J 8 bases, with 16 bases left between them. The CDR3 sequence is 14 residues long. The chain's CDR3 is CAISEGERVGGYTF. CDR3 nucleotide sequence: TGTGCCATCAGTGAAGGGGAACGTGTTGGCGGCTACACCTTC.

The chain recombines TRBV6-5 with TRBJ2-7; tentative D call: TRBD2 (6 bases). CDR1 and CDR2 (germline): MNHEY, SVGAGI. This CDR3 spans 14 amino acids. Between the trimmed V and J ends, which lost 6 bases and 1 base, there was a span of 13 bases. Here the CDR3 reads CASRSRDSSYEQYF. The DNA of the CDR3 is TGTGCCAGCAGATCACGGGACTCGTCCTACGAGCAGTACTTC.

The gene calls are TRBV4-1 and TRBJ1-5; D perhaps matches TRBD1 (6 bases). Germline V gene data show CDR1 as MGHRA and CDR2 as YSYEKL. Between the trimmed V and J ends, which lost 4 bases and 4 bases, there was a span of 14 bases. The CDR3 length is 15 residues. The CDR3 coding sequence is TGCGCCAGCAGCCGACTCGAAGGGGGTAATCAGCCCCAGCATTTT. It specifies CASSRLEGGNQPQHF.

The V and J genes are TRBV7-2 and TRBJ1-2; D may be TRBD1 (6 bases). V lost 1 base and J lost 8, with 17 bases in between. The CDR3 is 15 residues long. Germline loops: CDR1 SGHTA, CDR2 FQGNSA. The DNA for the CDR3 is TGTGCCAGCAGCTTAGGAGGGGGATACTCGGAAGGCTACACCTTC. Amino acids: CASSLGGGYSEGYTF.

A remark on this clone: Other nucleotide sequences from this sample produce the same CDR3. This CDR3 is CASSTGRTDSYGYTF. The CDR3, as DNA: TGTGCCAGCAGCACGGGGCGGACAGACTCCTATGGCTACACCTTC. The J gene is TRBJ1-2, the V gene TRBV5-4, with D possibly TRBD1 on 6 matching bases. V lost 4 bases and J lost 4, with 17 bases in between. The length of the CDR3 is 15 residues. CDR1 SGHNT and CDR2 YYREEE come from the germline V gene (reference sequence).

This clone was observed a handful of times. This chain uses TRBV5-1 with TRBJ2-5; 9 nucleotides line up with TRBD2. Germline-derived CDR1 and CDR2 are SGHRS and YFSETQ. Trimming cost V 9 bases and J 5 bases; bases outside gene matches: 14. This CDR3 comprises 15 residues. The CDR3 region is CANTSGPLCWETQYF. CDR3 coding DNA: TGCGCCAACACTAGCGGGCCCCTTTGCTGGGAGACCCAGTACTTC.

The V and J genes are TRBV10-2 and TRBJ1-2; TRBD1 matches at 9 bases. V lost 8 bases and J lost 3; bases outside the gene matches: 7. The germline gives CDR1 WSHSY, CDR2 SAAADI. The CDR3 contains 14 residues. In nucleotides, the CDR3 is TGCGCCAGCGGGACCGGGACAGGGTACTATGGCTACACCTTC. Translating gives CASGTGTGYYGYTF.

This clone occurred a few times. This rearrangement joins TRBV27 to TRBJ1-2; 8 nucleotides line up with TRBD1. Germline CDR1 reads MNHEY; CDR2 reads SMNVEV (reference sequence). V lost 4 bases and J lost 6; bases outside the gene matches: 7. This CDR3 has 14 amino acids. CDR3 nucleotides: TGTGCCAGCAGTTCAGGGGGCTCGGCCCATGGCTACACCTTC. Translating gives CASSSGGSAHGYTF.

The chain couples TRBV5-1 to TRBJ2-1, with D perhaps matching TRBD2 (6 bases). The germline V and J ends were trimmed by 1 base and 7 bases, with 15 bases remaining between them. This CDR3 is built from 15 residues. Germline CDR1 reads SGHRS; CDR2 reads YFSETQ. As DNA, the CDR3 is TGCGCCAGCAGCTTGCCTTCGGGGGTCGATAATGAGCAGTTCTTC. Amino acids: CASSLPSGVDNEQFF.

CDR3: CASSLIGFSGTGELFF. The CDR3 DNA reads as TGTGCCAGCAGTTTGATAGGTTTCTCGGGCACCGGGGAGCTGTTTTTT. This sequence joins TRBV27 and TRBJ2-2; no clear D gene. Germline lookup yields CDR1 MNHEY and CDR2 SMNVEV (reference sequence). The CDR3 runs 16 residues. The V and J ends lost 3 bases and 4 bases respectively, with 15 bases between them.

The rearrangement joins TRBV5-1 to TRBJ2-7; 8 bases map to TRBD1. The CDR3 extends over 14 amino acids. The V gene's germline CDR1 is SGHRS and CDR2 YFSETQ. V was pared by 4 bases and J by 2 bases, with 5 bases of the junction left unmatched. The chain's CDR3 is CASSLTGETYEQYF. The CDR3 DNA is TGCGCCAGCAGCCTGACAGGGGAAACCTACGAGCAGTACTTC.

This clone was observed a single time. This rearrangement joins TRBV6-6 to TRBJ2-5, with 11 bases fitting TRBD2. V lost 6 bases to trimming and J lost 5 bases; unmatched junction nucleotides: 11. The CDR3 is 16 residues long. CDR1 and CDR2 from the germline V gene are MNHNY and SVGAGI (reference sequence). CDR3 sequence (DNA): TGTGCCAGCAGGGACCTAGAGACTAGCGGGAAGGAGACCCAGTACTTC. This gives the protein CASRDLETSGKETQYF.

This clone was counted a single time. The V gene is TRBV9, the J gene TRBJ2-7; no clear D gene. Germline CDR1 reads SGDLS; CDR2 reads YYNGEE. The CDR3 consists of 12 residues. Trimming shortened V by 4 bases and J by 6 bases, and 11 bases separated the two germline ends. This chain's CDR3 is CASSTTTGEQYF. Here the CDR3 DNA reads TGTGCCAGCAGCACCACCACGGGCGAGCAGTACTTC.

CDR3 loop: CASLTRSPYEQYF. The CDR3 nucleotides are TGTGCCAGCCTGACAAGAAGCCCCTACGAGCAGTACTTC. The chain recombines TRBV28 with TRBJ2-7; D gene ambiguous. This CDR3 region has 13 residues. CDR1 and CDR2 (germline): MDHEN, SYDVKM. V was trimmed by 8 bases and J by 2 bases, leaving 13 bases between them.

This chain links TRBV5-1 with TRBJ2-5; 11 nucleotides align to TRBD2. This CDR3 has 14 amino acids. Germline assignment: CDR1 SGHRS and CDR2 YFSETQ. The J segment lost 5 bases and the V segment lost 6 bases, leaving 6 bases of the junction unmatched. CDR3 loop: CASTLAGGPETQYF. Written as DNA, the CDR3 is TGCGCCAGCACCTTAGCGGGAGGGCCTGAGACCCAGTACTTC. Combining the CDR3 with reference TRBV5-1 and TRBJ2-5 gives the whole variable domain KAGVTQTPRYLIKTRGQQVTLSCSPISGHRSVSWYQQTPGQGLQFLFEYFSETQRNKGNFPGRFSGRQFSNSRSEMNVSTLELGDSALYLCASTLAGGPETQYFGPGTRLLVL.

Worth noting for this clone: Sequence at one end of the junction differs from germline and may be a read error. CDR3 residues: CSSSLAAGTAEQPQHF. Here the CDR3 DNA reads TGTTCCAGCAGCTTAGCGGCGGGGACGGCGGAACAGCCCCAGCATTTT. The chain couples TRBV7-9 to TRBJ1-5; TRBD1 is a possible D gene (5 bases). The CDR3 extends over 16 amino acids. From germline, CDR1 is SEHNR and CDR2 FQNEAQ (reference sequence). The full variable domain, completed using reference TRBV7-9 and TRBJ1-5, is DTGVSQNPRHKITKRGQNVTFRCDPISEHNRLYWYRQTLGQGPEFLTYFQNEAQLEKSRLLSDRFSAERPKGSFSTLEIQRTEQGDSAMYLCSSSLAAGTAEQPQHFGDGTRLSIL.

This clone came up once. For the CDR3, the DNA is TGTGCCAGCAGTTTATTTCAGGGGCAGGGCACTGAAGCTTTCTTT. Encoded protein: CASSLFQGQGTEAFF. The chain is built from TRBV28 and TRBJ1-1, with D tentatively TRBD1 (6 bases). V lost 1 base and J 4 bases, leaving 13 bases between the germline ends. The CDR3 contains 15 residues. The germline V gene encodes CDR1 MDHEN and CDR2 SYDVKM.

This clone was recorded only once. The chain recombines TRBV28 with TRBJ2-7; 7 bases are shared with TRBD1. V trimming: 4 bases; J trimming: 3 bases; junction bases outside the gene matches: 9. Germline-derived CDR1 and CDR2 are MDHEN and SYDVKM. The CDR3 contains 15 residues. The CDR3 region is CASSSDTGTVYEQYF. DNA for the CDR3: TGTGCCAGCAGTTCTGATACCGGGACAGTCTACGAGCAGTACTTC.

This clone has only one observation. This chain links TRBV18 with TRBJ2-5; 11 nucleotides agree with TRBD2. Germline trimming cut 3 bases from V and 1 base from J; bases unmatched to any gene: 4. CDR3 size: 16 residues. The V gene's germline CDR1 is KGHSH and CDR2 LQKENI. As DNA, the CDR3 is TGTGCCAGCTCACCTCGACTAGCGGGACGCCAAGAGACCCAGTACTTC. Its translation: CASSPRLAGRQETQYF.

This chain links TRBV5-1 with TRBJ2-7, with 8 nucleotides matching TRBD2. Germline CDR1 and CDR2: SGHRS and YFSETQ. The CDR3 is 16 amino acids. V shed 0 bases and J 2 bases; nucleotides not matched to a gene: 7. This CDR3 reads CASSLASGTSAYEQYF. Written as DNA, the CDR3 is TGCGCCAGCAGCTTGGCCTCTGGGACTAGTGCCTACGAGCAGTACTTC. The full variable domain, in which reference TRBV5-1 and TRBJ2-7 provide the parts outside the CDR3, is KAGVTQTPRYLIKTRGQQVTLSCSPISGHRSVSWYQQTPGQGLQFLFEYFSETQRNKGNFPGRFSGRQFSNSRSEMNVSTLELGDSALYLCASSLASGTSAYEQYFGPGTRLTVT.

CDR3 sequence: CASSGQGMSTEAFF. The CDR3 DNA reads as TGTGCCAGCAGTGGGCAGGGGATGAGCACTGAAGCTTTCTTT. The chain employs TRBV6-1 and TRBJ1-1; a weak D match, TRBD1 (6 bases). The CDR3 runs to 14 residues. The germline V gene encodes CDR1 MNHNS and CDR2 SASEGT. Trimming stripped 4 bases from V and 4 bases from J, with 13 bases between.

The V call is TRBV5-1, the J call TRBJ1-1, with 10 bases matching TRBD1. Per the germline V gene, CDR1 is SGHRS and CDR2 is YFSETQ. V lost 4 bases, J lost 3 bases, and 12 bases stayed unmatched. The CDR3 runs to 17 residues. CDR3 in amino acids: CASSIVTGTGVDTEAFF. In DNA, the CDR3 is TGCGCCAGCAGCATAGTCACCGGGACAGGGGTGGACACTGAAGCTTTCTTT.

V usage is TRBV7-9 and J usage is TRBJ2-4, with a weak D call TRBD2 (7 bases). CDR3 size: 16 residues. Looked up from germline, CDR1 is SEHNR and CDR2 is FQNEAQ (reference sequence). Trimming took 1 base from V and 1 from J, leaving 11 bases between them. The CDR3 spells CASSLEGGMAKNIQYF. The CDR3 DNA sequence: TGTGCCAGCAGCTTAGAGGGGGGGATGGCCAAAAACATTCAGTACTTC.

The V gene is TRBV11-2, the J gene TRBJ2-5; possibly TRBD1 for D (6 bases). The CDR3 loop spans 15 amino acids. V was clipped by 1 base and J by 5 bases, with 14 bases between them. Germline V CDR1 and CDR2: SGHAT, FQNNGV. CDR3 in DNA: TGTGCCAGCAGCTTAGGGCAGGGGCTTAGGGAGACCCAGTACTTC. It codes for CASSLGQGLRETQYF. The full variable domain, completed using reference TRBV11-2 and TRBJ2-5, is EAGVAQSPRYKIIEKRQSVAFWCNPISGHATLYWYQQILGQGPKLLIQFQNNGVVDDSQLPKDRFSAERLKGVDSTLKIQPAKLEDSAVYLCASSLGQGLRETQYFGPGTRLLVL.

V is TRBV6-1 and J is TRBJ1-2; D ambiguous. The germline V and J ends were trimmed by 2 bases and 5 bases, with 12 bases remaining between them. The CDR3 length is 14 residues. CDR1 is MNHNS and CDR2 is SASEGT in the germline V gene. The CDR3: CASSEPRPLYGYTF. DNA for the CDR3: TGTGCCAGCAGTGAACCCAGGCCTTTATATGGCTACACCTTC.

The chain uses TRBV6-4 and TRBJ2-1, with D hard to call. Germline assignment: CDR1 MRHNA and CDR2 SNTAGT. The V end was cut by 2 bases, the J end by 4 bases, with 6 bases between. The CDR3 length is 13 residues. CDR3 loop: CASSDPRYNEQFF. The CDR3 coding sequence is TGTGCCAGCAGTGACCCGCGATACAATGAGCAGTTCTTC.

CDR3 sequence (DNA): TGTGCCAGCAGTTTATTAGGCTTTAGCGGCTCCTACAATGAGCAGTTCTTC. Amino acid sequence: CASSLLGFSGSYNEQFF. The J gene is TRBJ2-1, the V gene TRBV27; weak D call: TRBD2 (6 bases). CDR1 is MNHEY, CDR2 SMNVEV, per germline (reference sequence). The CDR3 contains 17 residues. The ends were cut back, 1 base at V and 0 bases at J, with 13 bases in the middle.

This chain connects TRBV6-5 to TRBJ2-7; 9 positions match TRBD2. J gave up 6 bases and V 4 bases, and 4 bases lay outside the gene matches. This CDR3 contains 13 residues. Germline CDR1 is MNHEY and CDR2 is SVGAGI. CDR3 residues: CASSSGLALEQYF. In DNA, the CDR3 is TGTGCCAGCAGTTCGGGACTAGCTCTCGAGCAGTACTTC.

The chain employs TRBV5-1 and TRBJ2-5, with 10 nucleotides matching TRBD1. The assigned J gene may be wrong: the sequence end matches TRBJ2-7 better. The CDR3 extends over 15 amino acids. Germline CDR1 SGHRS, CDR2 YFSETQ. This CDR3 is CASSLVGTGAYEQYF. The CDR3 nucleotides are TGCGCCAGCAGCTTGGTAGGGACAGGGGCCTACGAGCAGTACTTC.

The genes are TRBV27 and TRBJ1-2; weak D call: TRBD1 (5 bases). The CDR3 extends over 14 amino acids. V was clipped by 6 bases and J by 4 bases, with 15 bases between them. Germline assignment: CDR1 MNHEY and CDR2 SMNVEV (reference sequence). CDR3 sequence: CASSINGGTYGYTF. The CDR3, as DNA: TGTGCCAGCAGCATCAACGGGGGGACCTATGGCTACACCTTC.